This T cell receptor beta chain emerged from a study of shared clonotypes between healthy human individuals. Whole-study results and caveats: Generation probabilities of non-shared clonotypes were lower (relative to those shared by all four donors). Sharing across four donors was seen in around 5% of naive CD4 clonotypes. A generally larger estimated richness was seen in naive subsets than in memory subsets. Owing to a small donor count, the genetic and exposure-history diversity represented was limited.

To note about this clone: The target antigen is unknown.

Generated by immunoSEQ multiplex PCR, the TCRdb table keeps only in-frame clones and is missing some. The sample shows 110,000 or so clones, more than 65% of them seen only once. Germline V gene lookup returns CDR1 LNHNV and CDR2 YYDKDF (reference sequence). The CDR3 loop spans 16 amino acids. Trimming cost V 0 bases and J 1 base, with 11 bases left between them. Sequences were obtained from memory CD8+ T cells sorted from blood. Subset defined: CD45RO+ cells pooled with CCR7-negative TemRA cells. The chain is built from TRBV15 and TRBJ2-3; tentatively, D is TRBD1 or TRBD2 (5 bases each). This TCR was recovered from a woman under 40 in good health. The CDR3 reads CATSRDPGSGTDTQYF. CDR3 DNA: TGTGCCACCAGCAGAGATCCAGGGAGCGGCACAGATACGCAGTATTTT.